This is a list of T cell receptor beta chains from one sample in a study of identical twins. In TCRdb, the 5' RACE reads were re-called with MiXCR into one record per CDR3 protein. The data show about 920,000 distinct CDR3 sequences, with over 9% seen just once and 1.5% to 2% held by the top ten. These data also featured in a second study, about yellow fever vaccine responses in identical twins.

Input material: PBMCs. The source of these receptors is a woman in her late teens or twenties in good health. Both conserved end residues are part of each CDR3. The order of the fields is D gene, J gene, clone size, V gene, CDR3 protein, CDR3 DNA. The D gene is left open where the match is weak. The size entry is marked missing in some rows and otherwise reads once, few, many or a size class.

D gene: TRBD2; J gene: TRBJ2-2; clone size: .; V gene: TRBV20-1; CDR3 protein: CSATDTGGGTGELFF; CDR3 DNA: TGCAGTGCCACAGATACGGGAGGGGGCACCGGGGAGCTGTTTTTT
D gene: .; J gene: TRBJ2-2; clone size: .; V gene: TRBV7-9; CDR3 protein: CASSYGPTGELFF; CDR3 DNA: TGTGCCAGCAGCTACGGTCCCACCGGGGAGCTGTTTTTT
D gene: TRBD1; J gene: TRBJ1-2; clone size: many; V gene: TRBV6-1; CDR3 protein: CASRRTGNYGYTF; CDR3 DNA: TGTGCCAGCAGGCGGACAGGGAACTATGGCTACACCTTC
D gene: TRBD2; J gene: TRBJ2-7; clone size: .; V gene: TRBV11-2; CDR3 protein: CASSSSGSHREQYF; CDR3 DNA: TGTGCCAGCAGCTCAAGCGGGAGTCATCGCGAGCAGTACTTC
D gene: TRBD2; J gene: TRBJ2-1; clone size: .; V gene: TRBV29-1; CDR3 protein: CSVRLAGGNEQFF; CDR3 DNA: TGCAGCGTGCGACTAGCGGGGGGGAACGAGCAGTTCTTC
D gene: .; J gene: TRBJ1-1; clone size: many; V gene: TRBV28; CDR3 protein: CASVSRGGFAEAFF; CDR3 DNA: TGTGCCAGCGTCTCGCGAGGGGGTTTCGCTGAAGCTTTCTTT
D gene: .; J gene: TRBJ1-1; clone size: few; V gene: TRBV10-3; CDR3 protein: CAISGSQNTEAFF; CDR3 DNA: TGTGCCATCAGTGGTTCCCAGAACACTGAAGCTTTCTTT
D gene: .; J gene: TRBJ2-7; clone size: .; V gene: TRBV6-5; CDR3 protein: CASSYSGGGSFYEQYF; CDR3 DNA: TGTGCCAGCAGTTACTCCGGGGGCGGGAGCTTCTACGAGCAGTACTTC
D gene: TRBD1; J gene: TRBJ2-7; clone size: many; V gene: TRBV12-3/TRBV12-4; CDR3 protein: CASSLSGGYEQYF; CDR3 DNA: TGTGCCAGCAGTTTATCAGGGGGCTACGAGCAGTACTTC
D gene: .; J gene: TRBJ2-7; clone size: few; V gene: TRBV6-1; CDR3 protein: CASIGGTISYEQYF; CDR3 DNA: TGTGCCAGCATTGGTGGGACAATTTCCTACGAGCAGTACTTC
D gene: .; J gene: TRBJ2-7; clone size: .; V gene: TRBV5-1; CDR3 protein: CASSGGLNYEQYF; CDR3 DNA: TGCGCCAGCAGCGGGGGACTGAACTACGAGCAGTACTTC
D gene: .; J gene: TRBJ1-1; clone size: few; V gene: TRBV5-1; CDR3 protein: CASSLDGRTEAFF; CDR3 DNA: TGCGCCAGCAGCTTGGATGGGAGGACTGAAGCTTTCTTT
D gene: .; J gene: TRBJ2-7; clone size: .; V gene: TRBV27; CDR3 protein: CASSLLPAGTQPYEQYF; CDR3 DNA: TGTGCCAGCAGTTTACTTCCCGCCGGGACACAACCCTACGAGCAGTACTTC
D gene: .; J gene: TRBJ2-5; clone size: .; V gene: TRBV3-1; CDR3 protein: CASSHVGVGQETQYF; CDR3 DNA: TGTGCCAGCAGCCACGTGGGCGTAGGACAAGAGACCCAGTACTTC
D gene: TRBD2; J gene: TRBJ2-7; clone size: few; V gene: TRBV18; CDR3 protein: CASSHRTPAGGTRFYEQYF; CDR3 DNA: TGTGCCAGCTCCCATAGGACCCCCGCGGGAGGGACAAGATTCTACGAGCAGTACTTC
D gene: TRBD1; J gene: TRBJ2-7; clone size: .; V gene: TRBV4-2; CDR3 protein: CASSPEGQGNLYEQYF; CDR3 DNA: TGTGCCAGCAGCCCAGAAGGACAGGGGAACTTGTACGAGCAGTACTTC
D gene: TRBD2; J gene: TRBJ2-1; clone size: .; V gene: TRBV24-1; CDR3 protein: CATSDLATSGSSNEQFF; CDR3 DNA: TGTGCCACCAGTGATTTGGCGACTAGCGGGAGCAGCAATGAGCAGTTCTTC
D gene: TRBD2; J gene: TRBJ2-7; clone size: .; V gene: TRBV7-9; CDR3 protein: CASSPPSGTVYEQYF; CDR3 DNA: TGTGCCAGCAGCCCACCTAGCGGGACTGTCTACGAGCAGTACTTC
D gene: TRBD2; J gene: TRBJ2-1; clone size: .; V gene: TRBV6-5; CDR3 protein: CASSYRTSGRNEQFF; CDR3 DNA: TGTGCCAGCAGTTACCGGACTAGCGGGAGGAATGAGCAGTTCTTC
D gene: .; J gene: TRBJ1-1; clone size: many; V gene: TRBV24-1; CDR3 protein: CATTATDDTEAFF; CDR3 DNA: TGTGCCACCACCGCGACAGACGACACTGAAGCTTTCTTT
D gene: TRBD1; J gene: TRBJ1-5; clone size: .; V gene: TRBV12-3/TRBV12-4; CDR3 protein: CARSQGGGGQPQHF; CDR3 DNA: TGTGCCCGCAGCCAGGGGGGTGGGGGTCAGCCCCAGCATTTT
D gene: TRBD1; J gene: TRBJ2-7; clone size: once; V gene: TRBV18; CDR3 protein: CASSREQGKVAYEQYF; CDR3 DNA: TGTGCCAGCTCTCGCGAACAGGGGAAGGTGGCCTACGAGCAGTACTTC
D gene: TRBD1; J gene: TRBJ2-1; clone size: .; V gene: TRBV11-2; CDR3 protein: CASSLWRTGQVVNEQFF; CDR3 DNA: TGCGCCAGCAGCTTGTGGAGAACGGGACAGGTCGTAAATGAGCAGTTCTTC
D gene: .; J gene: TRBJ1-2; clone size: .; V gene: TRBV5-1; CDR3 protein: CASSYPGGYTF; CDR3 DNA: TGCGCCAGCAGCTACCCGGGGGGCTACACCTTC
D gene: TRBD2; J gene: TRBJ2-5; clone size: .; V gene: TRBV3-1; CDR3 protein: CASSHPTSGGAETQYF; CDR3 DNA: TGTGCCAGCAGCCATCCTACTAGCGGGGGGGCTGAGACCCAGTACTTC
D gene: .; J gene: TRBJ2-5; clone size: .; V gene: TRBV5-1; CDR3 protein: CASSLLPRETQYF; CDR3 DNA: TGCGCCAGCAGCTTACTTCCACGAGAGACCCAGTACTTC
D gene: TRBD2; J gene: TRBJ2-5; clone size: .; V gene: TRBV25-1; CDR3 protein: CASSGDYTETQYF; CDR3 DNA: TGTGCCAGCAGTGGGGACTATACTGAGACCCAGTACTTC
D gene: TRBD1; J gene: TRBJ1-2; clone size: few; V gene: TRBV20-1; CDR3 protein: CSAQTGGETIYGYTF; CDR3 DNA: TGCAGTGCCCAGACAGGGGGCGAAACTATCTATGGCTACACCTTC
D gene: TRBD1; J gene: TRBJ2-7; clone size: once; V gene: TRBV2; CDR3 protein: CASSFGQGRGHEQYF; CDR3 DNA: TGTGCCAGCAGCTTCGGACAGGGACGGGGCCACGAGCAGTACTTC